What follows are 18 T cell receptor beta chains derived from one specimen sequenced in a study of CD8 T cells in ankylosing spondylitis (TCRdb year 2017). The full study reports these points: A TCR beta motif made up of about eight highly homologous amino acid variants appeared to be characteristic of blood from ankylosing spondylitis patients.

These TCRs' antigens remain unknown. The library was obtained by 5' RACE. The sequencing machine was an Illumina HiSeq 2500. Clones were called with MiXCR by TCRdb after fastp trimmed the public reads at Q25, and only in-frame beta chains were retained. Each CDR3 protein gets just one entry, which takes the most common genes and DNA from the rows behind it. For this sample the table gives more than 500,000 distinct CDR3 sequences, of which less than 6% were detected only once. The ten largest clones represent 3% to 4% of the sample. Sequenced sample: blood, either unsorted or a sorted T cell fraction (not recorded which). These receptors were obtained from a male donor with ankylosing spondylitis.

This rearrangement joins TRBV28 to TRBJ1-1; 10 nucleotides line up with TRBD1. The germline V gene has CDR1 MDHEN and CDR2 SYDVKM. The CDR3 loop spans 14 amino acids. V shed 6 bases and J 2 bases; nucleotides not matched to a gene: 3. In DNA form, the CDR3 reads TGTGCCAGCAGCACGACAGGGGGCAACACTGAAGCTTTCTTT. It yields the protein CASSTTGGNTEAFF.

A note on this clonotype: This may be a read error, as it is one base from a much larger clone. The V call is TRBV7-2, the J call TRBJ2-3; possibly TRBD2 for D (5 bases). This CDR3 comprises 14 residues. Per germline, CDR1 SGHTA and CDR2 FQGNSA. CDR3 DNA: TGTGCCGGCAGCTTAGATAGCGGCACAGATACGCAGTATTTT. This sequence encodes CAGSLDSGTDTQYF.

This clonotype was detected many times. The chain uses TRBV7-8 and TRBJ1-1; TRBD1 matches at 8 bases. The CDR3 length is 15 residues. The ends lost 2 bases at V and 1 base at J; junction bases unmatched: 3. Looked up from germline, CDR1 is SGHVS and CDR2 is FQNEAQ. The CDR3 protein is CASSLSGTGNTEAFF. The CDR3 DNA reads TGTGCCAGCAGCTTATCCGGGACAGGGAACACTGAAGCTTTCTTT.

This clonotype has only a few counts. V is TRBV6-1 and J is TRBJ2-1; the D is unclear. The ends were cut back, 6 bases at V and 10 bases at J, with 22 bases in the middle. The CDR3 consists of 15 residues. Germline V gene sequence: CDR1 MNHNS, CDR2 SASEGT. CDR3: CASSLGSESAEEQFF. The DNA of the CDR3 is TGTGCCAGCAGCTTGGGATCCGAGAGCGCGGAAGAGCAGTTCTTC.

There are many counts of this clonotype. The chain uses TRBV30 and TRBJ1-2; 7 positions match TRBD1. This CDR3 contains 14 residues. Per the germline V gene, CDR1 is GTSNPN and CDR2 is SVGIG (reference sequence). After removal of 3 bases from V and 8 bases from J, the junction contained 12 bases not matched to a gene. CDR3 residues: CAWSGTGEVRGYTF. Here the CDR3 DNA reads TGTGCCTGGAGCGGCACAGGGGAAGTGAGGGGCTACACCTTC. The whole variable domain, filled in from reference TRBV30 and TRBJ1-2, reads SQTIHQWPATLVQPVGSPLSLECTVEGTSNPNLYWYRQAAGRGLQLLFYSVGIGQISSEVPQNLSASRPQDRQFILSSKKLLLSDSGFYLCAWSGTGEVRGYTFGSGTRLTVV.

This clonotype was counted at least ten times. This rearrangement joins TRBV20-1 to TRBJ2-1; D may be TRBD2 (7 bases). Germline loops: CDR1 DFQATT, CDR2 SNEGSKA (reference sequence). The V and J ends lost 6 bases and 10 bases respectively, with 25 bases between them. The CDR3 has 15 amino acids. The CDR3 DNA reads as TGCAGTGCAACCGCAGGGGCGGGAGATTTTGGAGAGCAGTTCTTC. It is translated as CSATAGAGDFGEQFF.

This clonotype was detected ten times or more. V gene TRBV27 combines with J gene TRBJ2-1; 9 bases line up with TRBD1. V shed 7 bases and J 9 bases; nucleotides not matched to a gene: 13. Germline loops: CDR1 MNHEY, CDR2 SMNVEV (reference sequence). The CDR3 is 15 residues long. CDR3 DNA: TGTGCCAGCAATAAGGTGACAGGGGGTAGGGGTGAGCAGTTCTTC. It yields the protein CASNKVTGGRGEQFF.

This clonotype came up many times. This chain uses TRBV10-3 with TRBJ2-2; D perhaps matches TRBD1 (6 bases). Between the trimmed V and J ends, which lost 7 bases and 1 base, there was a span of 10 bases. Germline lookup yields CDR1 ENHRY and CDR2 SYGVKD. The CDR3 totals 14 residues. The CDR3 loop reads CAIKGDVNTGELFF. The CDR3 DNA is TGTGCCATCAAGGGGGACGTGAACACCGGGGAGCTGTTTTTT.

This clonotype was detected many times. V gene TRBV12-3 or TRBV12-4 combines with J gene TRBJ1-2, with unresolved D. The CDR3 extends over 13 amino acids. Trimming removed 3 bases at V and 8 bases at J, with 13 bases between. In DNA form, the CDR3 reads TGTGCCAGCAGTTTTAGGACGGCTCAGGGCTACACCTTC. It is translated as CASSFRTAQGYTF.

This clonotype has a count of ten or more. V usage is TRBV6-1 and J usage is TRBJ1-5, with a possible D match to TRBD1 (6 bases). The CDR3 has 13 residues. The germline V and J ends were trimmed by 6 bases and 7 bases, with 13 bases remaining between them. Germline CDR1 MNHNS, CDR2 SASEGT. Here the CDR3 reads CASSHKTGQPQHF. The CDR3 region has the DNA TGTGCCAGCAGCCATAAGACAGGCCAGCCCCAGCATTTT.

CDR3 coding DNA: TGCAGTGCCGTAGTGACAGGGGAAACCTACGAGCAGTACTTC. Translation gives CSAVVTGETYEQYF. V is TRBV20-1 and J is TRBJ2-7; the match to TRBD1 covers 8 bases. Germline V CDR1 and CDR2: DFQATT, SNEGSKA (reference sequence). CDR3 size: 14 residues. V shed 6 bases, J shed 2 bases, and the junction held 9 bases outside the gene matches.

The sample holds a few counts of this clonotype. The chain links TRBV11-2 to TRBJ2-7; 14 bases line up with TRBD2. The V gene end was trimmed by 7 bases and the J gene end by 0 bases; junction bases not matched to a gene: 11. This CDR3 is 18 amino acids long. Germline V CDR1 and CDR2: SGHAT, FQNNGV. Here the CDR3 reads CASTRGLAGATFSYEQYF. The CDR3 DNA sequence: TGTGCCAGCACTAGGGGACTAGCGGGGGCCACCTTCTCCTACGAGCAGTACTTC.

In DNA form, the CDR3 reads TGTGCCAGCAGCTTAGTCGAATATGGCTACACCTTC. It is translated as CASSLVEYGYTF. The chain uses TRBV11-2 and TRBJ1-2; no firm D call. CDR1 and CDR2 from the germline V gene are SGHAT and FQNNGV. V lost 1 base and J lost 5, with 5 bases in between. The CDR3 runs 12 residues.

This clonotype was detected many times. The chain joins TRBV4-3 to TRBJ2-2; the D gene is possibly TRBD2 (5 bases). Germline V gene lookup returns CDR1 LGHNA and CDR2 YSLEER. V was trimmed by 0 bases and J by 1 base, leaving 12 bases between them. The CDR3 runs to 17 residues. The CDR3 nucleotides read TGCGCCAGCAGCCAAGATTCGGTAGCGCAGAACACCGGGGAGCTGTTTTTT. Its protein is CASSQDSVAQNTGELFF.

Many counts were recorded for this clonotype. This chain connects TRBV12-3 or TRBV12-4 to TRBJ2-1, with TRBD2 identical over 11 bases. Trimming at V came to 6 bases and at J to 5 bases, leaving 6 bases not matched to a gene. The CDR3 has 15 amino acids. The CDR3 region is CASRLAGGRNNEQFF. The CDR3 nucleotides read TGTGCCAGCAGGCTAGCGGGAGGCCGAAACAATGAGCAGTTCTTC.

This clonotype came up many times. The chain links TRBV6-6 to TRBJ1-4; D unclear. V was pared by 0 bases and J by 5 bases, with 4 bases between. The CDR3 is made up of 13 amino acids. Germline-derived CDR1 and CDR2 are MNHNY and SVGAGI (reference sequence). The CDR3 nucleotides read TGTGCCAGCAGTTACTCAGAGAATGAAAAACTGTTTTTT. Translation: CASSYSENEKLFF.

This clonotype was seen ten or more times. J is TRBJ1-2 and V is TRBV7-9; D perhaps matches TRBD1 (5 bases). The V gene's germline CDR1 is SEHNR and CDR2 FQNEAQ (reference sequence). With 2 bases removed from V and 7 bases from J, the gap between germline ends came to 14 bases. The CDR3 has 14 residues. The CDR3 coding sequence is TGTGCCAGCAGCTTAACGGACGGGGGACGTGGCTACACCTTC. Amino acid sequence: CASSLTDGGRGYTF.

A remark on this clonotype: This may be a read error, as it is one base from a much larger clone. The DNA for the CDR3 is TGTGCCGGCAGCTTAGATCCGGGCTACGAGCAGTACTTC. It translates to CAGSLDPGYEQYF. The genes are TRBV7-2 and TRBJ2-7; no clear D gene. CDR3 length: 13 amino acids. Per germline, CDR1 SGHTA and CDR2 FQGNSA.